This T cell receptor (beta chain) came from a study of cytomegalovirus exposure and HLA in healthy donors. Findings and limits, study-wide: Researchers reported from a later analysis that most CMV-associated TCR beta chains appeared HLA-restricted. In a later analysis, several top co-occurrence clusters appeared linked to parvovirus B19, influenza, CMV and Epstein-Barr virus. In a later analysis, TCR association rates varied by HLA locus: DRB1 most, HLA-C fewest. TCR sequences were mostly rare, though some public TCRs occurred in many donors.

This clone was observed a handful of times. The antigen is undetermined. PCR was performed using 60 Vbeta and 13 Jbeta primers. Using immunoSEQ multiplex PCR, the repertoire was profiled, and TCRdb retains in-frame clones only, with some absent. The profile shows 110,000 to 150,000 clones, more than 7.5% of them singletons. Germline values: CDR1 SGHDN, CDR2 FVKESK. The CDR3 consists of 15 residues. V shed 1 base and J 4 bases; nucleotides not matched to a gene: 6. The rearrangement uses TRBV14 and TRBJ1-2; TRBD1 matches at 7 bases. This TCR was sampled from a man over 45 in good health and CMV-seronegative. The sample taken for sequencing was PBMCs. The CDR3 coding sequence is TGTGCCAGCAGCCAAGTAGGGACAGAGTCCTATGGCTACACCTTC. It is translated as CASSQVGTESYGYTF.